This TCR beta chain was recorded in a study of T cells in Graves' hyperthyroidism and ophthalmopathy. Study-level results: Ophthalmopathy got predicted by the model a median 6.5 months before its onset.

Amplification targeted TCR beta CDR3 regions from RNA transcripts. RT-PCR in the first round (using the HTBI primer set) targeted the TCR CDR3. TCRdb re-derived calls from the multiplex PCR reads in MiXCR, one entry per CDR3 protein. The table lists about 380,000 distinct CDR3 sequences, about 14% of them singletons. Ten or more counts support this clonotype. Its antigen is undetermined. V was shortened by 6 bases and J by 1 base, with 12 bases between the two germline ends. The length of the CDR3 is 15 residues. CDR1 and CDR2 (germline): MDHEN, SYDVKM. The study excluded patients with uncontrolled infection, other autoimmune disease, pregnancy or lactation. On the basis of clinical symptoms, serum thyroxine and TRAb, thyroid ultrasound and orbital computed tomography, diagnoses were made. From less than 13 ml of fresh peripheral blood, PBMCs were isolated.

The origin of this receptor is a man aged 30 to 45 with Graves' hyperthyroidism that later progressed to Graves' ophthalmopathy. The V and J genes are TRBV28 and TRBJ2-2; D is uncertain. The specimen sequenced was blood. The DNA for the CDR3 is TGTGCCAGCAGCCCCCCTGGTTGGAACACCGGGGAGCTGTTTTTT. Translation gives CASSPPGWNTGELFF.